A selection of T cell receptor beta chains follows, all from one sample in a study of cytomegalovirus exposure and HLA in healthy donors. Assay used: immunoSEQ multiplex PCR; TCRdb lists only in-frame clones, some missing. The sample yields some 150,000 clones, roughly 60% seen once. Material for sequencing was PBMCs. Source of these receptors: a man between 40 and 49 years old in good health and CMV-seronegative. CDR3s include the opening cysteine and the closing phenylalanine or tryptophan. A D gene is named only where the DNA matches it firmly. Clone size, where shown, is once, few, many, or a class for clones that have expanded.

>TRBD2|-|TRBV9|TRBJ2-3
TGTGCCAGCAGCCCGGGACTAGCGGGGGGGCTTACAGATACGCAGTATTTT
CASSPGLAGGLTDTQYF
>TRBD1|-|TRBV29-1|TRBJ1-1
TGCAGCGTCTACAGGGGACCCGACACTGAAGCTTTCTTT
CSVYRGPDTEAFF
>TRBD2|-|TRBV7-9|TRBJ2-5
TGTGCCAGCAGCTTAGGTAAAAGGACTAGCGGGAGCCATGAGACCCAGTACTTC
CASSLGKRTSGSHETQYF
>TRBD1|-|TRBV5-4|TRBJ2-2
TGTGCCAGCAGCCATCGACAGGGGGGGGACACCGGGGAGCTGTTTTTT
CASSHRQGGDTGELFF
>-|-|TRBV11-2|TRBJ2-3
TGTGCCAGCAGCTTAAACAGGGCGACAGATACGCAGTATTTT
CASSLNRATDTQYF
>-|-|TRBV12-5|TRBJ1-2
TGTGCTAGTGGTTTGGAAGGGGTGTACGGCTATGGCTACACCTTC
CASGLEGVYGYGYTF
>-|-|TRBV7-3|TRBJ2-5
TGTGCCAGCAGCTTAGGCGGACTGGGCGAGACCCAGTACTTC
CASSLGGLGETQYF
>TRBD2|-|TRBV27|TRBJ2-5
TGTGCCAGCAGTTTATCACTAGCGGGAATGGGAGAGACCCAGTACTTC
CASSLSLAGMGETQYF
>-|-|TRBV5-1|TRBJ2-7
TGCGCCAGCGGACCCCAGGGGGGTGCCGCCTACGAGCAGTACTTC
CASGPQGGAAYEQYF
>-|few|TRBV7-8|TRBJ1-3
TGTGCCAGCAGCCCCCGGACAGACTCTGGAAACACCATATATTTT
CASSPRTDSGNTIYF
>TRBD1|-|TRBV11-2|TRBJ1-6
TGTGCCAGCAGCGCCAGGGACAGGGCGAGCTCCTATAATTCACCCCTCCACTTT
CASSARDRASSYNSPLHF
>-|once|TRBV18|TRBJ2-3
TGTGCCAGCTCACGCCAAGCGTCGGATACGCAGTATTTT
CASSRQASDTQYF
>TRBD2|-|TRBV7-2|TRBJ2-7
TGTGCCAGCAGCTTCTCGATTGGACTAGGCTACGAGCAGTACTTC
CASSFSIGLGYEQYF
>TRBD1|-|TRBV4-1|TRBJ2-3
TGCGCCAGCAGCCAAGATAGAGACAGGGGTGCTCACACAGATACGCAGTATTTT
CASSQDRDRGAHTDTQYF
>-|once|TRBV28|TRBJ2-1
TGTGCCAGCAGTTTTGAGGGCGGGGGCGATGAGCAGTTCTTC
CASSFEGGGDEQFF
>TRBD1|few|TRBV27|TRBJ1-1
TGTGCCAGCAGTTTCGGGACAGGTCTCTTATCCTTT
CASSFGTGLLSF
>-|-|TRBV9|TRBJ2-3
TGTGCCAGCAGCGTTGGGACAATAGGAAGCACAGATACGCAGTATTTT
CASSVGTIGSTDTQYF
>-|-|TRBV7-9|TRBJ1-5
TGTGCCAGCAGCTTATCGGGGGAGGGTCAGCCCCAGCATTTT
CASSLSGEGQPQHF
>TRBD1|few|TRBV7-2|TRBJ2-7
TGTGCCAGCAGCTTCGACAGGGGCGAAAACTACGAGCAGTACTTC
CASSFDRGENYEQYF
>TRBD2|-|TRBV29-1|TRBJ2-5
TGCAGCGTTGTTCTAAGGGGAGCGGGAGGCTACCAAGAGACCCAGTACTTC
CSVVLRGAGGYQETQYF
>-|-|TRBV4-1|TRBJ2-2
TGCGCCAGCAGCCAAGACGACCTTAGGGGCACCGGGGAGCTGTTTTTT
CASSQDDLRGTGELFF
>-|-|TRBV6-4|TRBJ2-2
TGTGCCAGCAGTGATGGGCCTCGGCTGTTTTTT
CASSDGPRLFF
>TRBD2|-|TRBV5-1|TRBJ2-7
TGCGCCAGCAGCTTGGACCCTGCTAGCGGGAGTTTCCACGAGCAGTACTTC
CASSLDPASGSFHEQYF
>-|-|TRBV6-6|TRBJ2-3
TGTGCCAGCAGTTATTGGCGGCCTAGCACAGATACGCAGTATTTT
CASSYWRPSTDTQYF
>TRBD1|few|TRBV5-1|TRBJ2-3
TGCGCCAGCAGAGGACAGGCTAGCACAGATACGCAGTATTTT
CASRGQASTDTQYF
>TRBD2|-|TRBV7-2|TRBJ2-4
TGTGCCAGCAGCTTAGGACTAGCGGCAGCCAAAAACATTCAGTACTTC
CASSLGLAAAKNIQYF
>TRBD1|-|TRBV7-9|TRBJ1-1
TGTTCCAGCAGCCGGGACAGGCGTGAAGCTTTCTTT
CSSSRDRREAFF
>TRBD2|few|TRBV5-6|TRBJ2-1
TGTGCCAGCAGCTCGACTAGCGGGGTCGATGAGCAGTTCTTC
CASSSTSGVDEQFF
>TRBD2|-|TRBV14|TRBJ2-1
TGTGCCAGCAGCCAAGCCGCGACCTCGAACCGGGCGGGAGTAGTCAATGAGCAGTTCTTC
CASSQAATSNRAGVVNEQFF
>TRBD1|-|TRBV7-6|TRBJ2-7
TGTGCCAGCAGCTCAAGGACAGGACATTCCTACGAGCAGTACTTC
CASSSRTGHSYEQYF
>TRBD2|-|TRBV9|TRBJ2-7
TGTGCCAGCAGCGTAGATGGGACTAGCGGCGAGCAGTACTTC
CASSVDGTSGEQYF
>TRBD1|-|TRBV7-9|TRBJ1-2
TGTGCCAGCAGCTTTCCCCCCGGGACAGGAGATAACTATGGCTACACCTTC
CASSFPPGTGDNYGYTF
>-|-|TRBV6-6|TRBJ1-5
TGTGCCAGCAGTTACGCGGACAGTTGGGATCAGCCCCAGCATTTT
CASSYADSWDQPQHF
>-|few|TRBV7-6|TRBJ1-3
TGTGCCAGCAGCTCACCCACACTAGCAGGGTCCGAAAACACCATATATTTT
CASSSPTLAGSENTIYF
>TRBD1|-|TRBV5-5|TRBJ1-6
TGTGCCAGCAGCTGGACAGGGGTTAATAATTCACCCCTCCACTTT
CASSWTGVNNSPLHF
>-|-|TRBV5-5|TRBJ2-7
TGTGCCAGCAGCTTGGACGGGAATTCCTACGAGCAGTACTTC
CASSLDGNSYEQYF
>-|few|TRBV14|TRBJ1-1
TGTGCCAGCAGCTTGCGCGGTGCGGCTGAAGCTTTCTTT
CASSLRGAAEAFF
>TRBD1|-|TRBV7-9|TRBJ2-7
TGTTCCAGCAGCTTAGCGGGACAGGGGGCCTACGAGCAGTACTTC
CSSSLAGQGAYEQYF
>-|few|TRBV9|TRBJ2-1
TGTGCCAGCAGCCCCCAAACTAACAATGACGAGCAGTTCTTC
CASSPQTNNDEQFF
>TRBD1|few|TRBV28|TRBJ1-2
TGTGCCAGCAGCGCTTACAGGGACAGGGGCGGATTTGGGGGCTACACCTTC
CASSAYRDRGGFGGYTF
>-|-|TRBV21-1|TRBJ1-2
-
CASSNPGSNYGCTF
>TRBD1|-|TRBV7-2|TRBJ2-1
TGTGCCAGCAGCTTCGACAGGGGAACCTACAATGAGCAGTTCTTC
CASSFDRGTYNEQFF
>-|-|TRBV10-3|TRBJ2-7
TGTGCCATCAGTTCCCAGGGGGAGGACGAGCAGTACTTC
CAISSQGEDEQYF
>-|-|TRBV5-8|TRBJ1-1
TGTGCCAGCAGCTTTAAGAGGGCCGCGGCTTTCTTT
CASSFKRAAAFF
>-|few|TRBV9|TRBJ1-2
TGTGCCAGCCCCAGGGGAACCTTC
CASPRGTF
>-|-|TRBV6-1|TRBJ2-3
TGTGCCAGCGGCTTCGGACAGAGCCCCACAGATACGCAGTATTTT
CASGFGQSPTDTQYF
>TRBD2|few|TRBV9|TRBJ2-3
TGTGCCAGCAGCGTAGGGACTAGCGGGAGTAGCGCAGATACGCAGTATTTT
CASSVGTSGSSADTQYF
>-|few|TRBV6-5|TRBJ1-1
TGTGCCAGCAGTGAAGGTGCCGGGGACACTGAAGCTTTCTTT
CASSEGAGDTEAFF
>TRBD1|-|TRBV14|TRBJ2-2
TGTGCCAGCAGCCAAGGACAGGGCCACACCGGGGAGCTGTTTTTT
CASSQGQGHTGELFF
>TRBD2|-|TRBV19|TRBJ2-1
TGTGCCAGTAGTGCCCTAGCGGGATATAATGAGCAGTTCTTC
CASSALAGYNEQFF
>-|-|TRBV19|TRBJ1-1
TGTGCCAGTAGTACCTCCAGGGGCACTGAAGCTTTCTTT
CASSTSRGTEAFF